A single sample is the source of the 16 T cell receptor beta chains below, sequenced in a study of tumor and adjacent non-tumor tissue in lung cancer. A modified ARM-PCR protocol with three rounds of nested PCR amplified TCRbeta. TCRdb re-derived calls from the multiplex PCR reads in MiXCR, one entry per CDR3 protein. The sample holds 75,000 to 95,000 distinct CDR3 sequences; around 71% are singletons and the top ten take 18%. No cell sorting was done before RNA was extracted from the tissue. Sequences were obtained from lung tumor tissue. These receptors were obtained from a man between 60 and 75 years old with non-small cell lung cancer.

This clonotype was detected ten times or more. The chain joins TRBV10-3 to TRBJ2-3; possibly TRBD1 for D (5 bases). The CDR3 runs 15 residues. The V and J ends lost 3 bases and 3 bases respectively, with 13 bases between them. Germline V gives CDR1 ENHRY, CDR2 SYGVKD. Here the CDR3 reads CAISEGAPSTDTQYF. The CDR3 coding sequence is TGTGCCATCAGTGAAGGGGCGCCTAGTACAGATACGCAGTATTTT.

This clonotype was seen at least ten times. This chain links TRBV6-6 with TRBJ1-1; D unclear. The CDR3 covers 14 residues. V lost 7 bases to trimming and J lost 4 bases, with 16 bases between them. Germline CDR1 and CDR2: MNHNY and SVGAGI (reference sequence). The CDR3 spells CASTLAGSGTEAFF. The CDR3 nucleotides are TGTGCCAGCACCCTAGCAGGAAGCGGCACTGAAGCTTTCTTT.

This clonotype was observed many times. The J gene is TRBJ2-1, the V gene TRBV11-1; D remains unclear. Germline V gene data show CDR1 as SGHAT and CDR2 as FQDESV (reference sequence). Between the trimmed V and J ends, which lost 2 bases and 2 bases, there was a span of 7 bases. The CDR3 extends over 14 amino acids. The CDR3, as DNA: TGTGCCAGCAGCTTAATCCGCGCCTACAATGAGCAGTTCTTC. Encoded protein: CASSLIRAYNEQFF.

Regarding this clonotype: A much larger clone differs by one base, so this may be a read error. The chain couples TRBV6-6 to TRBJ2-1; 11 nucleotides match TRBD1. The CDR3 length is 14 residues. CDR1 is MNHNY, CDR2 SVGAGI, per germline (reference sequence). CDR3: CAPSGTGGNNEQFF. In nucleotides, the CDR3 is TGTGCTCCATCCGGGACAGGGGGTAACAATGAGCAGTTCTTC.

There are a few counts of this clonotype. Given a much more abundant clone one base away, this may be a read error. The rearrangement uses TRBV6-2 or TRBV6-3 and TRBJ2-1; D remains ambiguous. The CDR3 has 15 amino acids. From germline, CDR1 is MNHEY and CDR2 SVGEGT. The CDR3 coding sequence is TGTGCCAGCACCCGGCTTCAAAAGAGATACAATGAGCAGCTCTTC. As protein: CASTRLQKRYNEQLF.

In the case of this clonotype: A read error may explain this, as a much larger clone is one base away. The rearrangement uses TRBV20-1 and TRBJ1-5, with no clear D. The V end lost 5 bases, the J end lost 0 bases, and 5 bases lay between the germline ends. Germline V gives CDR1 DFQATT, CDR2 SNEGSKA (reference sequence). The CDR3 extends over 12 amino acids. CDR3 nucleotides: TGCAGTGCTTGGGGTAGCAATCAGCCCCAGCATTTT. It yields the protein CSAWGSNQPQHF.

Worth noting for this clonotype: An end of the junction does not agree with germline; a read error may underlie this. The rearrangement links TRBV4-1 to TRBJ2-6, with D unclear. Germline CDR1 MGHRA, CDR2 YSYEKL. The CDR3 spans 16 residues. The CDR3 bases are TGCTCCAGCAGCCAATATGACACGTCTGGGGCCAACGTCCTGACTTTC. Protein: CSSSQYDTSGANVLTF.

This clonotype was seen a few times. This may be a read error: a much more frequent sequence differs by one nucleotide. The CDR3 carries no conserved terminal phenylalanine or tryptophan, so it likely arises from a read error. V gene TRBV13 combines with J gene TRBJ1-1, with D uncertain. V was clipped by 8 bases and J by 2 bases, with 9 bases between them. CDR1 and CDR2 (germline): PRHDT, FYEKMQ (reference sequence). The CDR3 covers 12 residues. The CDR3 loop is CASARKNTEAFL. The CDR3 region has the DNA TGTGCCAGCGCCAGAAAAAACACTGAAGCTTTCTTA.

The rearrangement joins TRBV10-1 to TRBJ2-3; no clear D. The CDR3 consists of 12 residues. Germline V gene sequence: CDR1 WNHNN, CDR2 SYGVQD (reference sequence). V was clipped by 5 bases and J by 6 bases, with 9 bases between them. The CDR3, as DNA: TGCGCCAGCAGTAGTAACACGGATACGCAGTATTTT. This codes for CASSSNTDTQYF.

Worth noting for this clonotype: This sequence may be a read error, since a much larger clone differs from it by one base. The CDR3 nucleotides are TGTGTCAGCAGCTTAACAGGGGGTGATGAAAAACTGTTTTTT. This sequence encodes CVSSLTGGDEKLFF. The rearrangement uses TRBV11-2 and TRBJ1-4; 8 bases map to TRBD1. Germline V CDR1 and CDR2: SGHAT, FQNNGV. This CDR3 comprises 14 residues.

This clonotype was recorded a few times. The junction differs from germline at one of its ends, possibly a read error. The chain joins TRBV24-1 to TRBJ2-1; 13 bases align to TRBD2. Germline V gives CDR1 KGHDR, CDR2 SFDVKD. The CDR3 totals 17 residues. DNA of the CDR3: TGTGTCACCAGTGTCCAAAGGACTAGCGGGAGAGTCTATGAACAGTTCTTC. It is translated as CVTSVQRTSGRVYEQFF.

A word on this clonotype: The CDR3 ends on some other residue instead of the conserved phenylalanine or tryptophan, so this is likely a read error. The rearrangement joins TRBV24-1 to TRBJ2-1; a weak D match, TRBD2 (6 bases). The CDR3 has 14 amino acids. Germline loops: CDR1 KGHDR, CDR2 SFDVKD. The V end was cut by 6 bases, the J end by 4 bases, with 12 bases between. CDR3 sequence: CATSYSGSYNEQFS. The CDR3 nucleotides read TGTGCCACCAGTTATTCCGGGAGTTACAATGAGCAGTTCTCC.

Of note for this clonotype: Germline is not matched at one junction end, which may reflect a read error. The chain joins TRBV4-1 to TRBJ1-3; D call uncertain. The length of the CDR3 is 16 residues. Germline V gene data show CDR1 as MGHRA and CDR2 as YSYEKL. CDR3 amino acids: CASSQASWGCGNTIYF. The DNA of the CDR3 is TGCGCCAGCAGTCAAGCCAGTTGGGGATGTGGAAACACCATATATTTT.

As concerns this clonotype: No conserved phenylalanine or tryptophan is present at the end of the CDR3, so a read error is the likely explanation. Because the CDR3's place on the DNA is in doubt, the DNA is left out and the CDR3 is given as listed by TCRdb. V and J are TRBV5-4 and TRBJ1-1. Germline V CDR1 and CDR2: SGHNT, YYREEE (reference sequence). The CDR3 length equals 15 residues, ends included. CDR3 region: CVSSPKGGVFTEAFS.

CDR3 region: CVSSQAAGTEYNEQFF. For the CDR3, the DNA is TGCGTTAGCAGCCAAGCCGCCGGGACAGAGTACAATGAGCAGTTCTTC. V usage is TRBV4-1 and J usage is TRBJ2-1; TRBD1 agrees at 7 bases. The CDR3 extends over 16 amino acids. Germline CDR1 is MGHRA and CDR2 is YSYEKL.

This clonotype was counted many times. The chain is built from TRBV20-1 and TRBJ2-7; 8 bases are a match to TRBD2. Trimming removed 6 bases from V and 4 bases from J; junction bases left unmatched: 5. This CDR3 spans 12 amino acids. Germline V CDR1 and CDR2: DFQATT, SNEGSKA (reference sequence). The CDR3 DNA follows: TGCAGTGCCCAAGCGGGAGTTTACGAGCAGTACTTC. Amino acid sequence: CSAQAGVYEQYF.